The sample holds a few counts of the clone carrying this TCR beta chain. The sample originates from a study of response to subunit inactivated influenza vaccine. From the RT-PCR reads, TCRdb called clonotypes with MiXCR, one entry per CDR3 protein. The repertoire consists of over 750,000 distinct CDR3 sequences, with approximately 21% occurring once and the leading ten covering 9.5% to 13%. Germline V lookup: CDR1 SGHTA, CDR2 FQGNSA. CDR3 length: 13 residues. Trimming took 5 bases from V and 8 from J, leaving 13 bases between them. This sequence originates from a man over 45 who received an inactivated influenza vaccine. The material was PBMCs from blood, obtained roughly 5 days after vaccination. The rearrangement links TRBV7-2 to TRBJ2-1; the D gene is possibly TRBD2 (6 bases). CDR3 residues: CASSPQRRDEQFF. CDR3 nucleotide sequence: TGTGCCAGCAGCCCCCAGCGGAGGGATGAGCAGTTCTTC.